This TCR beta chain appears in the sequencing data of a study of CD4 T cells in relation to SARS-CoV-2 and coronaviruses. As for the study in general: No peptide or an HIV-1 Nef peptide pool served as negative control.

As to this clone: Its antigen remains unknown.

CD4+ T cells from unexposed donors were obtained before the COVID-19 pandemic (2011-2018). Isolation of CD4+ T cells took place after 10 days in culture. Sequenced by immunoSEQ multiplex PCR; TCRdb stores in-frame clones only, minus some. The sample carries about 21,000 clones, over 70% recorded once. The CDR3 totals 15 residues. CDR1 is SGHDT and CDR2 is YYEEEE in the germline V gene. Trimming cost V 1 base and J 3 bases, with 8 bases left between them. The chain combines TRBV5-6 with TRBJ1-6; D not resolved. The sample comprised CD4+ T cells from PBMCs, cultured in vitro. The sequence derives from a human donor in good health. CDR3 loop: CASSLTALYNSPLHF. The DNA of the CDR3 is TGTGCCAGCAGCTTGACGGCCCTCTATAATTCACCCCTCCACTTT.